The subject of this entry is one T cell receptor (beta chain). The sample originates from a study of blood T cell repertoires in COVID-19. Study-level information: T cells, B-cell-depleted T cells, or PBMCs supplied cDNA or gDNA.

Data came from immunoSEQ multiplex PCR; TCRdb stores just in-frame clones and leaves some out. The sample holds 50,000 to 60,000 clones; about nine tenths are singletons and the top ten take 8.5%. This CDR3 region has 15 residues. The germline V gene has CDR1 MNHNS and CDR2 SASEGT. Trimming removed 1 base from V and 7 bases from J; junction bases left unmatched: 7. This chain uses TRBV6-1 with TRBJ2-1, with TRBD2 matching 7 bases. The sequencing input was peripheral blood. The sequence was collected from a man aged 55 to 70 with active COVID-19. The CDR3 loop is CASSEGLWEGNEQFF. Here the CDR3 DNA reads TGTGCCAGCAGTGAAGGTCTGTGGGAGGGAAATGAGCAGTTCTTC.